The rows below give T cell receptor beta chains drawn from one sample of a study of breast tumors, draining lymph nodes, adjacent tissues. TCRdb re-called the multiplex PCR reads with MiXCR, one entry per CDR3 protein. The table has about 47,000 distinct CDR3 sequences, roughly 24% seen once. The sample taken for sequencing was breast tumor tissue. The receptors were gathered from a female donor with breast cancer. Some clones in this sample may be carry-over from other donors' samples. The CDR3 runs from the conserved cysteine through the conserved F or W. A D gene is named only where the DNA matches it firmly. For some rows the clone size is stated as once, few or many, or as a class when expanded; others skip it.

J gene: TRBJ1-5; V gene: TRBV20-1; D gene: TRBD1; clone size: many; CDR3 protein: CSARPRQGANTVPPQHF; CDR3 DNA: TGCAGTGCTAGACCGAGACAGGGGGCGAATACGGTCCCGCCCCAGCATTTT
J gene: TRBJ2-1; V gene: TRBV5-5; D gene: -; clone size: -; CDR3 protein: CASSPTGPTSSYNEQLF; CDR3 DNA: TGTGCCAGCAGCCCTACAGGGCCAACAAGCTCCTACAATGAGCAGCTCTTC
J gene: TRBJ1-1; V gene: TRBV25-1; D gene: -; clone size: -; CDR3 protein: CASSTLAQGNTEAFF; CDR3 DNA: TGTGCCAGCAGTACTCTAGCGCAGGGGAACACTGAAGCTTTCTTT
J gene: TRBJ2-5; V gene: TRBV20-1; D gene: -; clone size: many; CDR3 protein: CSARDLATSQETQYF; CDR3 DNA: TGCAGTGCTAGAGATTTAGCGACGAGCCAAGAGACCCAGTACTTC
J gene: TRBJ2-1; V gene: TRBV19; D gene: -; clone size: few; CDR3 protein: CASSTREGEYNEQFF; CDR3 DNA: TGTGCCAGTAGTACTAGGGAAGGAGAATACAATGAGCAGTTCTTC
J gene: TRBJ2-7; V gene: TRBV9; D gene: -; clone size: many; CDR3 protein: CASSVAPEYYEQYF; CDR3 DNA: TGTGCCAGCAGCGTAGCGCCAGAATACTACGAGCAGTACTTC
J gene: TRBJ1-3; V gene: TRBV3-1; D gene: -; clone size: -; CDR3 protein: CASSQGHRNTIYF; CDR3 DNA: TGTGCCAGCAGCCAGGGACACCGAAACACCATATATTTT
J gene: TRBJ1-5; V gene: TRBV4-1; D gene: TRBD1; clone size: -; CDR3 protein: CASSQTGGEEPQHF; CDR3 DNA: TGCGCCAGCAGCCAAACAGGGGGGGAAGAGCCCCAGCATTTT
J gene: TRBJ2-7; V gene: TRBV11-1; D gene: TRBD2; clone size: many; CDR3 protein: CASSYTSGKGSSYEQYF; CDR3 DNA: TGTGCCAGCAGCTATACTAGCGGTAAGGGGTCCTCCTACGAGCAGTACTTC
J gene: TRBJ1-4; V gene: TRBV7-8; D gene: TRBD1; clone size: many; CDR3 protein: CASSPVTGGQGSVPEKLFF; CDR3 DNA: TGTGCCAGCAGCCCCGTGACAGGGGGTCAAGGTTCCGTACCTGAAAAACTGTTTTTT
J gene: TRBJ2-7; V gene: TRBV6-1; D gene: -; clone size: -; CDR3 protein: CASSEGSGDPYEQYF; CDR3 DNA: TGTGCCAGCAGTGAAGGGTCGGGGGACCCCTACGAGCAGTACTTC
J gene: TRBJ1-4; V gene: TRBV9; D gene: TRBD1; clone size: many; CDR3 protein: CASSDGQGDIGEKLFF; CDR3 DNA: TGTGCCAGCAGCGATGGACAGGGCGATATCGGTGAAAAACTGTTTTTT
J gene: TRBJ1-4; V gene: TRBV5-5; D gene: -; clone size: many; CDR3 protein: CASSLIPPGAIPREKLFF; CDR3 DNA: TGTGCCAGCAGCTTGATTCCCCCGGGGGCGATCCCCCGTGAAAAACTGTTTTTT
J gene: TRBJ2-3; V gene: TRBV6-5; D gene: -; clone size: -; CDR3 protein: CASNRGNTRYF; CDR3 DNA: TGTGCCAGCAATCGGGGTAATACGCGGTATTTT
J gene: TRBJ2-1; V gene: TRBV20-1; D gene: -; clone size: -; CDR3 protein: CSADRRANEQFF; CDR3 DNA: TGCAGTGCAGACCGCAGAGCCAATGAGCAGTTCTTC
J gene: TRBJ2-2; V gene: TRBV9; D gene: -; clone size: many; CDR3 protein: CASSVGNTGELFF; CDR3 DNA: TGTGCCAGCAGCGTAGGTAACACCGGGGAGCTGTTTTTT
J gene: TRBJ2-3; V gene: TRBV6-4; D gene: -; clone size: many; CDR3 protein: CASSVARGDTQYF; CDR3 DNA: TGTGCCAGCAGTGTTGCGCGGGGAGATACGCAGTATTTT
J gene: TRBJ1-2; V gene: TRBV6-5; D gene: -; clone size: many; CDR3 protein: CASSYSRDTYGYTF; CDR3 DNA: TGTGCCAGCAGTTACTCCCGGGACACCTATGGCTACACCTTC
J gene: TRBJ2-3; V gene: TRBV12-3/TRBV12-4; D gene: -; clone size: many; CDR3 protein: CASRPGTDTQYF; CDR3 DNA: TGTGCCAGTCGTCCCGGCACAGATACGCAGTATTTT
J gene: TRBJ2-5; V gene: TRBV24-1; D gene: TRBD1; clone size: many; CDR3 protein: CATSDLRQGGTQYF; CDR3 DNA: TGTGCCACCAGTGATTTGCGACAGGGGGGGACCCAGTACTTC
J gene: TRBJ2-7; V gene: TRBV7-9; D gene: TRBD2; clone size: many; CDR3 protein: CASSQSGRREQYF; CDR3 DNA: TGTGCCAGCAGTCAGAGCGGGAGGCGCGAGCAGTACTTC
J gene: TRBJ1-6; V gene: TRBV27; D gene: -; clone size: many; CDR3 protein: CASSLSGSQSSYNSPLHF; CDR3 DNA: TGTGCCAGCAGTTTATCGGGCAGCCAGAGCTCCTATAATTCACCCCTCCACTTT
J gene: TRBJ1-1; V gene: TRBV4-1; D gene: -; clone size: few; CDR3 protein: CASSQSENTEAFF; CDR3 DNA: TGCGCCAGCAGCCAGTCAGAAAACACTGAAGCTTTCTTT
J gene: TRBJ1-5; V gene: TRBV30; D gene: -; clone size: -; CDR3 protein: CAWSVTGNQPQHF; CDR3 DNA: TGTGCCTGGAGTGTAACGGGCAATCAGCCCCAGCATTTT
J gene: TRBJ2-7; V gene: TRBV18; D gene: -; clone size: many; CDR3 protein: CASSDTANPGQQYF; CDR3 DNA: TGTGCCAGCTCTGATACTGCGAACCCGGGTCAGCAGTACTTC
J gene: TRBJ2-7; V gene: TRBV29-1; D gene: -; clone size: many; CDR3 protein: CSVWDKNYEQYF; CDR3 DNA: TGCAGCGTATGGGACAAGAACTACGAGCAGTACTTC
J gene: TRBJ2-1; V gene: TRBV20-1; D gene: -; clone size: -; CDR3 protein: CSAFSAHKSSYNEQFF; CDR3 DNA: TGCAGTGCCTTTAGCGCACACAAGAGCTCCTACAATGAGCAGTTCTTC
J gene: TRBJ1-2; V gene: TRBV6-1; D gene: TRBD1; clone size: many; CDR3 protein: CASSTGGGYGYTF; CDR3 DNA: TGTGCCAGCAGTACAGGGGGTGGCTATGGCTACACCTTC